This entry lists 17 T cell receptor beta chains sequenced from one sample in a study of Ad26.COV2.S vaccination and SARS-CoV-2 variants. The repertoire was sequenced with immunoSEQ multiplex PCR; TCRdb's copy has only in-frame clones and lacks some. The repertoire holds 300,000 to 350,000 clones, with roughly 90% as singletons. This sample's treatment: roughly 20 received Ad26.COV2.S at low or high dose, single or two shots; 5 received placebo; per-sample allocation not given. Samples came from day 63 after the first vaccine or placebo injection. The sample consisted of peripheral blood, taken in a trial of Ad26.COV2.S vaccine versus placebo. The receptors shown here come from a person aged 18 to 59 who received the Ad26.COV2.S COVID-19 vaccine or a placebo.

V and J are TRBV6-2 or TRBV6-3 and TRBJ1-1; D might be TRBD1 (6 bases). CDR1 is MNHEY, CDR2 SVGEGT, per germline. The V end lost 2 bases, the J end lost 0 bases, and 10 bases lay between the germline ends. The CDR3 contains 15 residues. The CDR3 nucleotides are TGTGCCAGCAGTTACACTCAGGGGCTGAACACTGAAGCTTTCTTT. Translation: CASSYTQGLNTEAFF.

The rearrangement joins TRBV2 to TRBJ2-7, with no clear D. The length of the CDR3 is 15 residues. CDR1 and CDR2 from the germline V gene are SNHLY and FYNNEI. The V gene lost 8 bases and the J gene lost 3 bases, with 20 bases spanning the gap. The DNA of the CDR3 is TGTGCCAGCGCAATGGGGAACACCCGAGACTACGAGCAGTACTTC. It specifies CASAMGNTRDYEQYF.

DNA of the CDR3: TGTGCCAGTAGTTTTCCCGCGGCGTCGGGACAGCTGAACACTGAAGCTTTCTTT. It encodes CASSFPAASGQLNTEAFF. V and J are TRBV19 and TRBJ1-1; 7 bases align to TRBD1. Per the germline V gene, CDR1 is LNHDA and CDR2 is SQIVND (reference sequence). J was trimmed by 0 bases and V by 5 bases; bases with no gene match: 15. CDR3 length equals 18 residues.

The rearrangement links TRBV6-5 to TRBJ2-2; 12 positions match TRBD1. CDR3 length: 16 residues. Germline lookup yields CDR1 MNHEY and CDR2 SVGAGI. The junction had 6 bases not matched to a gene; V was cut back by 4 bases and J by 6 bases. The CDR3 protein is CASSFGTGGPSGELFF. The CDR3 bases are TGTGCCAGCAGTTTTGGGACAGGGGGCCCCTCCGGGGAGCTGTTTTTT.

V gene TRBV4-2 combines with J gene TRBJ1-2; TRBD1 aligns across 11 bases. The CDR3 contains 20 residues. Germline values: CDR1 LGHNA, CDR2 YNFKEQ. Trimming cost V 3 bases and J 7 bases; bases outside gene matches: 22. The CDR3 DNA is TGTGCCAGCAGCCATATCTTTGGGGGACAGGGGGAAGCATTACTATTTGGCTACACCTTC. Protein product: CASSHIFGGQGEALLFGYTF.

DNA of the CDR3: TGTGCCAGCAGCTCGGGGGGAATCCAAGAGACCCAGTACTTC. Encoded protein: CASSSGGIQETQYF. The chain uses TRBV7-9 and TRBJ2-5, with TRBD2 matching 7 bases. The CDR3 loop spans 14 amino acids. In germline, CDR1 is SEHNR, CDR2 FQNEAQ (reference sequence). Trimming at V came to 4 bases and at J to 1 base, leaving 3 bases not matched to a gene.

J is TRBJ1-5 and V is TRBV27, with 8 bases identical to TRBD1. V shed 9 bases, J shed 2 bases, and the junction held 9 bases outside the gene matches. Germline-derived CDR1 and CDR2 are MNHEY and SMNVEV (reference sequence). This CDR3 is 15 amino acids long. The CDR3 nucleotides read TGTGCCAGGACCGGGACAGGCGATTGCAATCAGCCCCAGCATTTT. Translated, it gives CARTGTGDCNQPQHF.

This chain connects TRBV11-3 to TRBJ2-2, with D uncertain. CDR3 length: 15 amino acids. Germline CDR1 is SGHNT and CDR2 is YENEEA. The ends were cut back, 1 base at V and 0 bases at J, with 6 bases in the middle. The CDR3 loop reads CASSLASANTGELFF. As DNA, the CDR3 is TGTGCCAGCAGCTTAGCTTCAGCGAACACCGGGGAGCTGTTTTTT. The full variable domain, its missing parts supplied by reference TRBV11-3 and TRBJ2-2, is EAGVVQSPRYKIIEKKQPVAFWCNPISGHNTLYWYLQNLGQGPELLIRYENEEAVDDSQLPKDRFSAERLKGVDSTLKIQPAELGDSAVYLCASSLASANTGELFFGEGSRLTVL.

The genes are TRBV7-9 and TRBJ2-1, with 9 positions matching TRBD1. CDR1 is SEHNR and CDR2 is FQNEAQ in the germline V gene (reference sequence). V lost 5 bases, J lost 2 bases, and 4 bases stayed unmatched. CDR3 length: 15 amino acids. CDR3 DNA: TGTGCCAGCAGCGACGGGACAGGGCCCTACAATGAGCAGTTCTTC. This translates into CASSDGTGPYNEQFF.

V gene TRBV18 combines with J gene TRBJ1-3; TRBD1 might be the D (5 bases). In germline, CDR1 is KGHSH, CDR2 LQKENI. This CDR3 contains 17 residues. The V and J ends lost 1 base and 2 bases respectively, with 15 bases between them. The DNA for the CDR3 is TGTGCCAGCTCACCACGCGAGGGGCCCGGCACTGGAAACACCATATATTTT. Protein sequence: CASSPREGPGTGNTIYF.

This sequence joins TRBV2 and TRBJ1-5, with D uncertain. CDR1 is SNHLY, CDR2 FYNNEI, per germline. V lost 6 bases to trimming and J lost 7 bases, with 16 bases between them. The CDR3 extends over 14 amino acids. CDR3 residues: CASRQWFVGQPQHF. Here the CDR3 DNA reads TGTGCCAGCAGGCAGTGGTTTGTGGGGCAGCCCCAGCATTTT.

V usage is TRBV11-2 and J usage is TRBJ1-2, with TRBD1 as a possible D gene (5 bases). Germline V gives CDR1 SGHAT, CDR2 FQNNGV. The V end lost 6 bases, the J end lost 4 bases, and 15 bases lay between the germline ends. There are 14 residues in the CDR3. The CDR3 reads CASRSLAGIYGYTF. The CDR3 DNA reads TGTGCCAGCAGGTCCCTCGCAGGGATCTATGGCTACACCTTC.

This clone appeared once. One junction end does not reproduce the germline sequence, and a read error may be involved. The chain has TRBV13 and TRBJ1-2, with no clear D. This CDR3 spans 15 amino acids. Looked up from germline, CDR1 is PRHDT and CDR2 is FYEKMQ (reference sequence). CDR3 sequence reads: CAGSLGLEGSRGYTF. The CDR3 DNA is TGTGCCGGCAGCTTAGGCCTGGAGGGCTCAAGGGGCTACACCTTC.

This chain joins TRBV27 and TRBJ1-2; 9 bases align to TRBD1. J gave up 2 bases and V 5 bases, and 15 bases lay outside the gene matches. The germline CDR1 and CDR2 sequences are MNHEY and SMNVEV (reference sequence). The CDR3 length is 18 residues. This CDR3 reads CASSRTGTGIATNYGYTF. CDR3 coding DNA: TGTGCCAGCAGTCGTACCGGGACAGGGATTGCTACGAACTATGGCTACACCTTC.

The chain joins TRBV5-6 to TRBJ2-5; D unclear. This CDR3 has 14 amino acids. In germline, CDR1 is SGHDT, CDR2 YYEEEE. The germline V and J ends were trimmed by 4 bases and 0 bases, with 10 bases remaining between them. The DNA for the CDR3 is TGTGCCAGCAGCCCGCCAAACAACCAAGAGACCCAGTACTTC. Translation: CASSPPNNQETQYF.

V is TRBV11-3 and J is TRBJ2-1, with unresolved D. The V gene's germline CDR1 is SGHNT and CDR2 YENEEA. The CDR3 length is 11 residues. Deletions cut 3 bases from V and 6 bases from J, with 3 bases between. CDR3 sequence reads: CASSFLNEQFF. The CDR3 DNA is TGTGCCAGCAGCTTCCTCAATGAGCAGTTCTTC.

This clone appeared once. This chain uses TRBV28 with TRBJ1-5, with D hard to call. Germline V gene data show CDR1 as MDHEN and CDR2 as SYDVKM. V gave up 3 bases and J gave up 5 bases, with 17 bases separating them. The CDR3 is made up of 16 amino acids. DNA for the CDR3: TGTGCCAGCAGTTTGGGCTCACGAGGGCAGGATCAGCCCCAGCATTTT. Protein sequence: CASSLGSRGQDQPQHF.